The 28 T cell receptor beta chains reported below all come from one sample, sequenced in a study of PD-1 blockade in classical Hodgkin lymphoma. Using immunoSEQ multiplex PCR, the repertoire was profiled, and TCRdb retains in-frame clones only, with some absent. The sample has tens of thousands of clones; roughly 91% are singletons. Noted time point: newly diagnosed, previously untreated cHL patient sample. The sample was peripheral blood mononuclear cells (PBMCs). These receptors all stem from a human donor with classical Hodgkin lymphoma.

This chain uses TRBV9 with TRBJ1-5, with D possibly matching TRBD1 (6 bases). V was shortened by 3 bases and J by 3 bases, with 13 bases between the two germline ends. The CDR3 length is 15 residues. Looked up from germline, CDR1 is SGDLS and CDR2 is YYNGEE. The CDR3 sequence: CASSAQAGVNQPQHF. The CDR3 DNA sequence: TGTGCCAGCAGCGCCCAGGCAGGGGTCAATCAGCCCCAGCATTTT. Filled out from reference TRBV9 and TRBJ1-5, the complete variable domain reads DSGVTQTPKHLITATGQRVTLRCSPRSGDLSVYWYQQSLDQGLQFLIQYYNGEERAKGNILERFSAQQFPDLHSELNLSSLELGDSALYFCASSAQAGVNQPQHFGDGTRLSIL.

This clone occurred once. CDR3 region: CASSYSNREKLFF. The CDR3 DNA sequence: TGTGCCAGCAGTTACTCGAACAGGGAAAAACTGTTTTTT. The V gene is TRBV6-5, the J gene TRBJ1-4, with a possible D match to TRBD1 (5 bases). V lost 0 bases and J lost 8, with 7 bases in between. The CDR3 spans 13 residues. The germline V gene encodes CDR1 MNHEY and CDR2 SVGAGI.

The chain has TRBV7-7 and TRBJ2-5, with D unresolved. V shed 1 base and J shed 7 bases, with 13 bases lying between them. In germline, CDR1 is SSHAT, CDR2 FNYEAQ (reference sequence). The CDR3 loop spans 14 amino acids. CDR3 sequence (DNA): TGTGCCAGCAGCTTAGGATACGGGTCCCCGACCCAGTACTTC. Translating gives CASSLGYGSPTQYF.

The sample holds one count of this clone. This chain connects TRBV19 to TRBJ1-2, with TRBD1 matching 9 bases. The CDR3 runs to 14 residues. Per germline, CDR1 LNHDA and CDR2 SQIVND (reference sequence). V lost 6 bases, J lost 4 bases, and 6 bases stayed unmatched. The CDR3 sequence is CASRTGGAGYGYTF. CDR3 nucleotides: TGTGCCAGTAGAACAGGGGGCGCGGGCTATGGCTACACCTTC.

V is TRBV29-1 and J is TRBJ2-1, with 9 bases aligning to TRBD2. CDR3 length: 14 amino acids. The V gene end was trimmed by 4 bases and the J gene end by 10 bases; junction bases not matched to a gene: 11. The germline V gene has CDR1 SQVTM and CDR2 ANQGSEA. The CDR3, as DNA: TGCAGCGTTGTCCTAGCGGGGTCGAACGAGGAGCAGTTCTTC. It encodes CSVVLAGSNEEQFF.

The V gene is TRBV21-1, the J gene TRBJ2-7. TRBV21-1 is described as a pseudogene. This CDR3 is built from 14 residues. CDR3 DNA sequence: TGTGCCAGCAGCAAGAGGGGGAGGTGCTACGAGCAGTACGTC. It is translated as CASSKRGRCYEQYV.

This chain uses TRBV29-1 with TRBJ2-2; 12 bases map to TRBD2. This CDR3 contains 13 residues. V shed 7 bases, J shed 5 bases, and the junction held 2 bases outside the gene matches. Per the germline V gene, CDR1 is SQVTM and CDR2 is ANQGSEA. The CDR3 spells CSGGTSGTGELFF. The DNA of the CDR3 is TGCAGCGGCGGGACTAGCGGGACCGGGGAGCTGTTTTTT.

The genes are TRBV7-3 and TRBJ2-3; TRBD2 aligns across 12 bases. The junction had 15 bases not matched to a gene; V was cut back by 4 bases and J by 1 base. The CDR3 length is 20 residues. The V gene's germline CDR1 is SGHTA and CDR2 FQGTGA. The CDR3 bases are TGTGCCAGCAGCTCCCCCCCCGGACTAGCGGGAAAGGGTGGCACAGATACGCAGTATTTT. This codes for CASSSPPGLAGKGGTDTQYF.

The chain links TRBV27 to TRBJ2-1; 10 positions agree with TRBD2. J gave up 3 bases and V 6 bases, and 2 bases lay outside the gene matches. The germline CDR1 and CDR2 sequences are MNHEY and SMNVEV (reference sequence). This CDR3 comprises 14 residues. This CDR3 reads CASRGTSVYNEQFF. Here the CDR3 DNA reads TGTGCCAGCAGAGGGACTAGCGTCTACAATGAGCAGTTCTTC.

The genes are TRBV25-1 and TRBJ1-2; no firm D call. The CDR3 is 12 amino acids. Germline V gene data show CDR1 as MGHDK and CDR2 as SYGVNS. Deletions cut 4 bases from V and 8 bases from J, with 11 bases between. The CDR3, as DNA: TGTGCCAGCAGTGTCGGGAACCTGGGCTACACCTTC. This gives the protein CASSVGNLGYTF.

The chain couples TRBV29-1 to TRBJ1-1, with a possible D match to TRBD1 (5 bases). V dropped 7 bases and J dropped 0 bases, with 9 bases sitting between them. Germline values: CDR1 SQVTM, CDR2 ANQGSEA. This CDR3 has 12 amino acids. CDR3 loop: CSARVMNTEAFF. The DNA of the CDR3 is TGCAGCGCCAGGGTCATGAACACTGAAGCTTTCTTT.

The CDR3: CASSQGISGRYPYNEQFF. In DNA form, the CDR3 reads TGCGCCAGCAGCCAAGGGATTAGCGGGAGGTACCCCTACAATGAGCAGTTCTTC. The V call is TRBV4-1, the J call TRBJ2-1, with 10 bases aligning to TRBD2. The CDR3 sequence is 18 residues long. V gave up 1 base and J gave up 2 bases; unmatched junction bases: 8. Germline V gives CDR1 MGHRA, CDR2 YSYEKL.

This sequence joins TRBV19 and TRBJ2-3; 10 bases match TRBD2. Germline values: CDR1 LNHDA, CDR2 SQIVND (reference sequence). Unmatched junction bases numbered 6, after V lost 6 bases and J lost 6 bases. This CDR3 has 14 residues. The CDR3 spells CASRASGSYDTQYF. The CDR3 DNA is TGTGCCAGTAGGGCTAGCGGGAGTTACGATACGCAGTATTTT.

The chain carries TRBV23-1 and TRBJ2-1; D call uncertain. TRBV23-1 is identified as an open reading frame with a role that is uncertain. V dropped 2 bases and J dropped 6 bases, with 14 bases sitting between them. The CDR3 consists of 15 residues. DNA of the CDR3: TGCGCCAGCAGTCAACCCCGGGTTCGTGGCAATGAGCAGTTCTTC. Its protein product is CASSQPRVRGNEQFF.

CDR3 sequence reads: CASSHRDPYHNEQFF. The DNA for the CDR3 is TGTGCCAGCAGTCACCGGGACCCCTACCACAATGAGCAGTTCTTC. This chain joins TRBV7-9 and TRBJ2-1, with D tentatively TRBD1 or TRBD2 (5 bases each). CDR1 SEHNR and CDR2 FQNEAQ come from the germline V gene (reference sequence). The CDR3 has 15 amino acids. Trimming stripped 6 bases from V and 5 bases from J, with 17 bases between.

CDR3 sequence (DNA): TGTGCCAGCAGTTATGCCAGGGCGAGGGAAGCTTTCTTT. It is translated as CASSYARAREAFF. V usage is TRBV27 and J usage is TRBJ1-1; a weak D match, TRBD1 (5 bases). The CDR3 runs 13 residues. Trimming removed 4 bases from V and 8 bases from J, with 14 bases in between. Germline loops: CDR1 MNHEY, CDR2 SMNVEV (reference sequence).

This clone has only one observation. This rearrangement joins TRBV28 to TRBJ2-7; weak D call: TRBD2 (5 bases). The CDR3 covers 15 residues. The V and J ends lost 5 bases and 2 bases respectively, with 16 bases between them. Germline assignment: CDR1 MDHEN and CDR2 SYDVKM. For the CDR3, the DNA is TGTGCCAGCAGTACTACTCATAGCGTGACCTACGAGCAGTACTTC. It specifies CASSTTHSVTYEQYF.

The chain carries TRBV6-1 and TRBJ2-5, with no clear D. Germline loops: CDR1 MNHNS, CDR2 SASEGT. CDR3 length: 11 amino acids. V lost 7 bases and J 7 bases, leaving 10 bases between the germline ends. CDR3 in DNA: TGTGCCAGCACCGCGGTGGGGACCCAGTACTTC. Amino acids: CASTAVGTQYF.

The V gene is TRBV5-1, the J gene TRBJ1-6; D is possibly TRBD1 (5 bases). V was clipped by 4 bases and J by 7 bases, with 12 bases between them. CDR1 is SGHRS, CDR2 YFSETQ, per germline. The CDR3 loop spans 14 amino acids. CDR3: CASSTGTPNSPLHF. In DNA, the CDR3 is TGCGCCAGCAGCACCGGGACCCCCAATTCACCCCTCCACTTT.

J is TRBJ2-6 and V is TRBV7-8; 9 bases fit TRBD1. This CDR3 region has 18 residues. After removal of 5 bases from V and 1 base from J, the junction contained 9 bases not matched to a gene. Germline assignment: CDR1 SGHVS and CDR2 FQNEAQ. The CDR3: CASSVTGGWRSGANVLTF. DNA of the CDR3: TGTGCCAGCAGCGTGACAGGGGGTTGGAGGTCTGGGGCCAACGTCCTGACTTTC.

The chain couples TRBV7-9 to TRBJ2-2; D may be TRBD1 (5 bases). Germline V gives CDR1 SEHNR, CDR2 FQNEAQ (reference sequence). V gave up 5 bases and J gave up 0 bases, with 10 bases separating them. The length of the CDR3 is 15 residues. The CDR3 coding sequence is TGTGCCAGCAGCCGCCAGGGTTCGAACACCGGGGAGCTGTTTTTT. It is translated as CASSRQGSNTGELFF.

The genes are TRBV11-2 and TRBJ1-2; 9 positions agree with TRBD1. Germline loops: CDR1 SGHAT, CDR2 FQNNGV. The CDR3 consists of 16 residues. The J segment lost 0 bases and the V segment lost 4 bases, leaving 6 bases of the junction unmatched. The chain's CDR3 is CASSSYRQGANYGYTF. In nucleotides, the CDR3 is TGTGCCAGCAGCTCCTACAGACAGGGGGCTAACTATGGCTACACCTTC.

V gene TRBV18 combines with J gene TRBJ1-4; D remains unclear. The germline CDR1 and CDR2 sequences are KGHSH and LQKENI. Deletions cut 1 base from V and 5 bases from J, with 11 bases between. The CDR3 totals 15 residues. As DNA, the CDR3 is TGTGCCAGCTCACCACTCCCCTTATTCAATGAAAAACTGTTTTTT. Its translation is CASSPLPLFNEKLFF.

V usage is TRBV15 and J usage is TRBJ1-1; D perhaps matches TRBD1 (5 bases). CDR1 is LNHNV, CDR2 YYDKDF, per germline (reference sequence). Trimming pared 7 bases from V and 4 bases from J, leaving 13 bases between. This CDR3 has 13 residues. In DNA form, the CDR3 reads TGTGCCACCAATCTGGGGGTTGGCACTGAAGCTTTCTTT. Encoded protein: CATNLGVGTEAFF.

The rearrangement links TRBV11-2 to TRBJ2-1; D gene unclear. Germline assignment: CDR1 SGHAT and CDR2 FQNNGV. V lost 2 bases, J lost 5 bases, and 10 bases lay in between. The CDR3 has 14 amino acids. The CDR3 loop is CASSLWLANNEQFF. In nucleotides, the CDR3 is TGTGCCAGCAGCTTATGGTTAGCCAACAATGAGCAGTTCTTC. Based on the CDR3 plus reference TRBV11-2 and TRBJ2-1, the full variable domain is EAGVAQSPRYKIIEKRQSVAFWCNPISGHATLYWYQQILGQGPKLLIQFQNNGVVDDSQLPKDRFSAERLKGVDSTLKIQPAKLEDSAVYLCASSLWLANNEQFFGPGTRLTVL.

The chain recombines TRBV2 with TRBJ2-1, with D tentatively TRBD1 or TRBD2 (5 bases each). The CDR3 runs 15 residues. V lost 6 bases and J lost 0, with 12 bases in between. Germline V gene lookup returns CDR1 SNHLY and CDR2 FYNNEI. CDR3 residues: CASRRDGSSYNEQFF. CDR3 coding DNA: TGTGCCAGCAGACGGGACGGTAGCTCCTACAATGAGCAGTTCTTC.

The table lists this clone with a count of one. The chain uses TRBV4-1 and TRBJ2-7; 8 nucleotides match TRBD1. V shed 0 bases, J shed 3 bases, and the junction held 13 bases outside the gene matches. CDR1 and CDR2 (germline): MGHRA, YSYEKL. This CDR3 has 18 amino acids. CDR3 protein: CASSQEGTGQCEGYEQYV. The CDR3 bases are TGCGCCAGCAGCCAAGAGGGGACAGGACAGTGTGAGGGCTACGAGCAGTACGTC.

The chain has TRBV5-5 and TRBJ1-5; possibly TRBD1 for D (6 bases). The CDR3 contains 15 residues. CDR1 is SGHKS, CDR2 YYEKEE, per germline (reference sequence). V was trimmed by 0 bases and J by 0 bases, leaving 7 bases between them. CDR3 sequence: CASSLGTVSNQPQHF. In DNA, the CDR3 is TGTGCCAGCAGCTTGGGGACAGTTAGCAATCAGCCCCAGCATTTT.